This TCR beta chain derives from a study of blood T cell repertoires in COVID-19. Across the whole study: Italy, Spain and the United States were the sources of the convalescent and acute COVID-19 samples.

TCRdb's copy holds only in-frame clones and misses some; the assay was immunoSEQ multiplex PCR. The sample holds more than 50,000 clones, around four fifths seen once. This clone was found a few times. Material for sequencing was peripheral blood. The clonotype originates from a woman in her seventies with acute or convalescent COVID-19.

This CDR3 reads CASSLFLGQGAAFF. CDR3 bases: TGTGCCAGCAGCTTGTTCCTAGGACAGGGCGCAGCTTTCTTT. The chain carries TRBV5-4 and TRBJ1-1; 8 bases map to TRBD1. This CDR3 has 14 residues. Trimming took 1 base from V and 10 from J; bases not matched to a gene: 9. Germline CDR1 and CDR2: SGHNT and YYREEE (reference sequence).